The present T cell receptor beta chain was sequenced within a study of PD-L1 blockade in urothelial cancer. Overall study context: Male sex and bladder-origin urothelial cancer were recorded for about 90% of the roughly 30 patients. Blood samples had a median of approximately 150,000 T cells.

The sample's time point: pretreatment peripheral blood. Clones were sequenced by immunoSEQ multiplex PCR, and TCRdb holds only the in-frame ones, with some missing. The profile shows 65,000 to 80,000 clones, 75% to 90% of them singletons. Losses at the gene ends were 4 bases for V and 0 bases for J; bases not matched to a gene: 6. The length of the CDR3 is 15 residues. The V gene's germline CDR1 is MGHRA and CDR2 YSYEKL. This clone was found once. Sample: PBMCs, taken around atezolizumab (anti-PD-L1) treatment. This chain uses TRBV4-1 with TRBJ2-7, with TRBD2 matching over 7 bases. The receptor was isolated from a man aged 65 to 85 with urothelial cancer. The CDR3 DNA reads TGCGCCAGCAGCCGTCTAGCGGAACGCTCCTACGAGCAGTACTTC. It yields the protein CASSRLAERSYEQYF.